A single sample gave rise to the 23 T cell receptor beta chains below, sequenced in a study of blood T cell repertoires in COVID-19. Assay used: immunoSEQ multiplex PCR; TCRdb lists only in-frame clones, some missing. The repertoire includes 340,000 or so clones, about four fifths of them detected once, and 2.5% to 3% sits in the top ten. Source material: peripheral blood. The receptors come from a man aged 25-45 years with active or convalescent COVID-19.

The chain carries TRBV4-3 and TRBJ2-1, with D maybe TRBD2 (5 bases). V was clipped by 5 bases and J by 7 bases, with 18 bases between them. This CDR3 is built from 15 residues. The germline gives CDR1 LGHNA, CDR2 YSLEER. CDR3 sequence: CASSARRAGRNEQFF. CDR3 DNA sequence: TGCGCCAGCAGCGCTCGGCGGGCAGGCCGGAATGAGCAGTTCTTC.

This chain connects TRBV19 to TRBJ2-1; the match to TRBD1 covers 9 bases. CDR1 is LNHDA, CDR2 SQIVND, per germline (reference sequence). The length of the CDR3 is 14 residues. Trimming removed 5 bases from V and 10 bases from J; junction bases left unmatched: 9. CDR3 nucleotide sequence: TGTGCCAGTAGTGGGGGACAGGGACTCTCCGAGCAGTTCTTC. Translating gives CASSGGQGLSEQFF. Combining the CDR3 with reference TRBV19 and TRBJ2-1 gives the whole variable domain DGGITQSPKYLFRKEGQNVTLSCEQNLNHDAMYWYRQDPGQGLRLIYYSQIVNDFQKGDIAEGYSVSREKKESFPLTVTSAQKNPTAFYLCASSGGQGLSEQFFGPGTRLTVL.

The gene calls are TRBV19 and TRBJ1-5, with 8 bases that match TRBD1. The CDR3 is 15 residues long. Germline-derived CDR1 and CDR2 are LNHDA and SQIVND (reference sequence). With 6 bases clipped from V and 4 bases from J, the junction kept 8 bases outside the gene matches. CDR3 amino acids: CASSQGAVANQPQHF. CDR3 nucleotide sequence: TGTGCCAGTAGCCAGGGGGCCGTCGCAAATCAGCCCCAGCATTTT.

This chain links TRBV19 with TRBJ2-1, with 7 nucleotides matching TRBD2. Losses at the gene ends were 5 bases for V and 6 bases for J; bases not matched to a gene: 7. This CDR3 has 14 residues. Germline V gene lookup returns CDR1 LNHDA and CDR2 SQIVND (reference sequence). CDR3 loop: CASSPRTSSNEQFF. The CDR3 DNA follows: TGTGCCAGTAGTCCCCGGACTAGTAGCAATGAGCAGTTCTTC.

V is TRBV28 and J is TRBJ2-3; D may be TRBD2 (5 bases). V lost 6 bases and J 1 base, leaving 8 bases between the germline ends. The CDR3 spans 13 residues. Germline CDR1 is MDHEN and CDR2 is SYDVKM. CDR3 DNA sequence: TGTGCCAGCAGCGGACTGGGCACAGATACGCAGTATTTT. It codes for CASSGLGTDTQYF. Full variable domain (missing parts from reference TRBV28 and TRBJ2-3): DVKVTQSSRYLVKRTGEKVFLECVQDMDHENMFWYRQDPGLGLRLIYFSYDVKMKEKGDIPEGYSVSREKKERFSLILESASTNQTSMYLCASSGLGTDTQYFGPGTRLTVL.

The DNA for the CDR3 is TGTGCCACCAGCCTGGACAGACTGAATGAAAAACTGTTTTTT. It specifies CATSLDRLNEKLFF. The chain links TRBV19 to TRBJ1-4; a weak D match, TRBD1 (6 bases). The V gene's germline CDR1 is LNHDA and CDR2 SQIVND (reference sequence). V was pared by 10 bases and J by 5 bases, with 17 bases between. The CDR3 has 14 amino acids.

The chain is built from TRBV6-6 and TRBJ2-1, with D possibly TRBD1 on 6 matching bases. Germline V CDR1 and CDR2: MNHNY, SVGAGI (reference sequence). The CDR3 runs 14 residues. With 4 bases removed from V and 5 bases from J, the gap between germline ends came to 12 bases. CDR3 nucleotide sequence: TGTGCCAGCAGTTCTACCACAGGGAACAATGAGCAGTTCTTC. Its protein is CASSSTTGNNEQFF.

This clone occurred once. The V call is TRBV4-1, the J call TRBJ2-6, with TRBD1 matching over 8 bases. The CDR3 contains 20 residues. Germline CDR1 MGHRA, CDR2 YSYEKL. Unmatched junction bases numbered 13, after V lost 3 bases and J lost 0 bases. This chain's CDR3 is CASSHRLPGQDSSGANVLTF. Here the CDR3 DNA reads TGCGCCAGCAGCCATCGACTCCCGGGACAGGACTCCTCTGGGGCCAACGTCCTGACTTTC.

J is TRBJ1-3 and V is TRBV24-1, with TRBD1 identical over 7 bases. After removal of 0 bases from V and 4 bases from J, the junction contained 5 bases not matched to a gene. This CDR3 has 16 residues. Per germline, CDR1 KGHDR and CDR2 SFDVKD. This CDR3 reads CATSDLKGAIGNTIYF. CDR3 coding DNA: TGTGCCACCAGTGATTTGAAGGGGGCGATAGGAAACACCATATATTTT.

This clone was detected once. V usage is TRBV11-3 and J usage is TRBJ2-7; perhaps TRBD2 as D (6 bases). CDR3 length: 15 amino acids. From germline, CDR1 is SGHNT and CDR2 YENEEA. The V gene lost 2 bases and the J gene lost 7 bases, with 18 bases spanning the gap. The CDR3 DNA reads as TGTGCCAGCAGCTTAAGTGGTCAAGGGGCGGGAGAGCAGTACTTC. The encoded protein is CASSLSGQGAGEQYF.

The chain carries TRBV28 and TRBJ1-2, with no clear D. Trimming removed 4 bases from V and 8 bases from J, with 14 bases in between. This CDR3 spans 13 amino acids. The germline CDR1 and CDR2 sequences are MDHEN and SYDVKM. This chain's CDR3 is CASSSTERKGYTF. The CDR3 nucleotides are TGTGCCAGCAGTTCTACGGAGAGGAAGGGCTACACCTTC.

In DNA form, the CDR3 reads TGTGCCAGCAGGCAAACTAGCGGGGGGCGCACAGATACGCAGTATTTT. It encodes CASRQTSGGRTDTQYF. The chain links TRBV3-1 (or the pseudogene TRBV3-2) to TRBJ2-3; 12 bases are shared with TRBD2. The CDR3 is 16 amino acids. The germline CDR1 and CDR2 sequences are LGHDT and YNNKEL (reference sequence). With V trimmed by 6 bases and J by 1 base, 5 bases remained unmatched.

The CDR3 is CASSSPGGRNEKLFF. DNA for the CDR3: TGTGCCAGCAGTTCTCCAGGGGGGCGGAATGAAAAACTGTTTTTT. This rearrangement joins TRBV28 to TRBJ1-4, with TRBD1 matching over 7 bases. The CDR3 totals 15 residues. CDR1 and CDR2 (germline): MDHEN, SYDVKM. Trimming removed 4 bases from V and 5 bases from J; junction bases left unmatched: 7.

The table lists this clone with a few counts. The chain joins TRBV9 to TRBJ2-7; D might be TRBD1 (6 bases). The germline V and J ends were trimmed by 2 bases and 4 bases, with 13 bases remaining between them. The CDR3 runs 14 residues. The germline CDR1 and CDR2 sequences are SGDLS and YYNGEE. The CDR3 is CASSVTGMGYEQYF. CDR3 sequence (DNA): TGTGCCAGCAGCGTCACAGGGATGGGATACGAGCAGTACTTC.

This clone has only one observation. The V and J genes are TRBV5-4 and TRBJ2-7; 9 nucleotides agree with TRBD1. With 7 bases clipped from V and 11 bases from J, the junction kept 16 bases outside the gene matches. In germline, CDR1 is SGHNT, CDR2 YYREEE (reference sequence). The CDR3 contains 14 residues. The CDR3 bases are TGTGCCAGCTCAAACGGGGACCCCGGGACAGGGAAGTACTTC. Protein sequence: CASSNGDPGTGKYF.

The chain employs TRBV4-3 and TRBJ1-1; D perhaps matches TRBD1 (6 bases). CDR1 LGHNA and CDR2 YSLEER come from the germline V gene. The CDR3 runs 18 residues. V lost 0 bases and J lost 0, with 17 bases in between. The CDR3 DNA reads as TGCGCCAGCAGCCAAGAAATTTACAGGGCGAGAATGAACACTGAAGCTTTCTTT. Protein: CASSQEIYRARMNTEAFF.

The chain couples TRBV7-6 to TRBJ2-7; D perhaps matches TRBD2 (6 bases). The CDR3 sequence is 14 residues long. V was cut by 5 bases and J by 6 bases, with 17 bases left in between. From germline, CDR1 is SGHVS and CDR2 FNYEAQ. CDR3 loop: CASSVSGGSGEQYF. The CDR3 bases are TGTGCCAGCAGCGTCAGTGGGGGGAGCGGCGAGCAGTACTTC.

This clone was recorded a few times. This chain connects TRBV9 to TRBJ2-1; possibly TRBD2 for D (7 bases). Germline CDR1 and CDR2: SGDLS and YYNGEE. The CDR3 is made up of 15 amino acids. Trimming pared 3 bases from V and 3 bases from J, leaving 13 bases between. The CDR3 nucleotides read TGTGCCAGCAGCGCCGGGGGGCAGAACTACAATGAGCAGTTCTTC. Translated: CASSAGGQNYNEQFF.

This chain joins TRBV19 and TRBJ2-7, with TRBD1 identical over 8 bases. Germline CDR1 reads LNHDA; CDR2 reads SQIVND (reference sequence). After removal of 4 bases from V and 2 bases from J, the junction contained 7 bases not matched to a gene. The CDR3 contains 15 residues. This chain's CDR3 is CASSSRGQVPYEQYF. In DNA form, the CDR3 reads TGTGCCAGTAGTAGCCGGGGACAGGTACCCTACGAGCAGTACTTC.

The chain joins TRBV4-2 to TRBJ2-1; TRBD2 matches 8 bases. Looked up from germline, CDR1 is LGHNA and CDR2 is YNFKEQ. This CDR3 has 16 amino acids. The ends lost 4 bases at V and 5 bases at J; junction bases unmatched: 10. The CDR3 sequence: CASSPRPGLVDNEQFF. CDR3 in DNA: TGTGCCAGCAGCCCTCGCCCGGGACTAGTCGACAATGAGCAGTTCTTC.

The chain joins TRBV4-1 to TRBJ1-4; TRBD1 matches 8 bases. Germline trimming cut 4 bases from V and 3 bases from J; bases unmatched to any gene: 4. The germline V gene has CDR1 MGHRA and CDR2 YSYEKL. The CDR3 loop spans 15 amino acids. CDR3 DNA sequence: TGCGCCAGCAGCCCCTCACAGGGGGCTAATGAAAAACTGTTTTTT. Translation gives CASSPSQGANEKLFF.

This chain joins TRBV7-2 and TRBJ2-2; D is unclear. Trimming took 2 bases from V and 7 from J, leaving 17 bases between them. Germline lookup yields CDR1 SGHTA and CDR2 FQGNSA. This CDR3 has 16 amino acids. This CDR3 is CASSLNSVRLGGELFF. The DNA of the CDR3 is TGTGCCAGCAGCTTAAATAGTGTGCGGTTGGGCGGGGAGCTGTTTTTT.

For the CDR3, the DNA is TGTGCCAGTAGTAGCGGGAGTGCCAAAAACATTCAGTACTTC. Its protein product is CASSSGSAKNIQYF. The chain combines TRBV19 with TRBJ2-4, with TRBD2 identical over 7 bases. This CDR3 has 14 residues. CDR1 LNHDA and CDR2 SQIVND come from the germline V gene (reference sequence). V lost 4 bases and J lost 1; bases outside the gene matches: 1.